These T cell receptor beta chains were read from a single sample in a study of human T cells and chemical hapten exposure. Using its own MiXCR run on the RACE reads, TCRdb lists one record per CDR3 protein. The data hold about 81,000 distinct CDR3 sequences, with around 9.6% observed a single time. Specimen: whole blood, collected in connection with sensitization to the hapten diphenylcyclopropenone (DPC). These receptors all stem from a woman between 25 and 40 years old with alopecia areata. Some clones in this sample may be carry-over from other donors' samples. Both conserved end residues are part of each CDR3. A D gene is named only where the DNA matches it firmly. Some rows mark clone size as missing; the rest say once, few, many or name a class of expanded clone.

TRBV20-1,NA,many,15,TRBJ2-1,TGCAGTGCTAGTTCGGCGGGGAGCTCCTACAATGAGCAGTTCTTC,CSASSAGSSYNEQFF
TRBV14,TRBD1,many,13,TRBJ2-4,TGTGCCAGCAGCCAGGACAGGAAAAACATTCAGTACTTC,CASSQDRKNIQYF
TRBV6-6,NA,many,13,TRBJ1-1,TGTGCCAGCAGGATCGGACAGACTTTAGAAGCTTTCTTT,CASRIGQTLEAFF
TRBV7-7,NA,NA,13,TRBJ1-4,TGTGCTAGCAGCGCGGGACGCCATGAAAAACTGTTTTTT,CASSAGRHEKLFF
TRBV5-1,TRBD2,NA,15,TRBJ2-3,TGCGCCAGCAGCTCGACTAGCGGGAGGCCGGATACGCAGTATTTT,CASSSTSGRPDTQYF
TRBV27,TRBD2,NA,16,TRBJ2-3,TGTGCCAGCAGTACACCTTCTAGCGGGAGGACAGATACGCAGTATTTT,CASSTPSSGRTDTQYF
TRBV4-2,TRBD1,NA,14,TRBJ2-5,TGTGCCAGCGGGGGGACAGGGATCCAAGAGACCCAGTACTTC,CASGGTGIQETQYF
TRBV4-2,TRBD2,NA,17,TRBJ2-2,TGTGCCAGCAGCCAAGATCGGCTAGCGGAGAACACCGGGGAGCTGTTTTTT,CASSQDRLAENTGELFF
TRBV29-1,TRBD2,NA,17,TRBJ2-1,TGCAGCCCGGGGACTAGCGGGAGAGGGAACATGAACAATGAGCAGTTCTTC,CSPGTSGRGNMNNEQFF
TRBV7-9,NA,few,14,TRBJ1-1,TGTGCCAGCAGCTTAGGACATCAGAACACTGAAGCTTTCTTT,CASSLGHQNTEAFF
TRBV5-1,NA,many,17,TRBJ2-1,TGCGCCAGCAGCTTGGCCCCTAGCGCGAGCTCCTACAATGAGCAGTTCTTC,CASSLAPSASSYNEQFF